This T cell receptor (beta chain) is drawn from a study of CD4 T cells in relation to SARS-CoV-2 and coronaviruses. Overall study context: After roughly ten days of antigen culture, PBMC TCR beta CDR3s were sequenced. Convalescent patients were fewer than ten males and a few females; two were Hispanic. Study-level findings and limits: Crossreactive clones expanded significantly less to SARS-CoV-2 than monoreactive clones. About 65% of donors had memory CD4+ clonotypes crossrecognizing SARS-CoV-2 and common cold coronavirus spike.

This table comes from immunoSEQ multiplex PCR, and its TCRdb copy is limited to in-frame clones, with some not included. This sample has tens of thousands of clones; approximately 84% occur once, and the top ten carry roughly 1.2%. CDR3 length equals 12 residues. Germline-derived CDR1 and CDR2 are SGHTA and FQGNSA. V was pared by 8 bases and J by 6 bases, with 11 bases between. A remark on this clone: Its antigen is unknown.

V gene TRBV7-2 combines with J gene TRBJ1-5; D is ambiguous. This TCR derives from an adult with COVID-19. Input material: naive CD4+ T cells from PBMCs, cultured in vitro. Described subset: naive CD4+ T cells isolated by negative enrichment. CDR3 DNA: TGTGCCAGCGGGCAGGCCGGTCAGCCCCAGCATTTT. Amino acids: CASGQAGQPQHF. Full variable domain (remainder filled in from reference TRBV7-2 and TRBJ1-5): GAGVSQSPSNKVTEKGKDVELRCDPISGHTALYWYRQSLGQGLEFLIYFQGNSAPDKSGLPSDRFSAERTGGSVSTLTIQRTQQEDSAVYLCASGQAGQPQHFGDGTRLSIL.